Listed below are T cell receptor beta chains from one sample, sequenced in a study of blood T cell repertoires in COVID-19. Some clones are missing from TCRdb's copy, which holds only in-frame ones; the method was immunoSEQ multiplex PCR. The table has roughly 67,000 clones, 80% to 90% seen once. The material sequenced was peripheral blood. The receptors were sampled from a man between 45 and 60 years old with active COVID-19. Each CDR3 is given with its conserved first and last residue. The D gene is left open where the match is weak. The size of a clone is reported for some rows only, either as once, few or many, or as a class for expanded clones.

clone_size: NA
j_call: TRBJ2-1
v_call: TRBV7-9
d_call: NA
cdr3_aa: CASSWPGFGYNEQFF
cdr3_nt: TGTGCCAGCAGCTGGCCAGGGTTTGGGTACAATGAGCAGTTCTTC

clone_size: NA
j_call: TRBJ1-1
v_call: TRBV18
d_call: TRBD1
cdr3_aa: CASSFGQGGQGAFF
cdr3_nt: TGTGCCAGCTCGTTCGGACAGGGGGGTCAGGGGGCTTTCTTT

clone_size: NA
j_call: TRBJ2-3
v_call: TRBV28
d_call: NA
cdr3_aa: CASSLVSSSTDTQYF
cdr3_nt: TGTGCCAGCAGTTTAGTGAGCTCTAGCACAGATACGCAGTATTTT

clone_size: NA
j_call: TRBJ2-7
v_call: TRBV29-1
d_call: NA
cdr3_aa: CSVELDRSSSEQYF
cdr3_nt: TGCAGCGTTGAGCTGGACAGATCCTCTTCCGAGCAGTACTTC

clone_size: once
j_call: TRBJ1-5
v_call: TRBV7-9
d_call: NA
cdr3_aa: CASSFEGDQPQHF
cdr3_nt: TGTGCCAGCAGCTTTGAAGGGGATCAGCCCCAGCATTTT

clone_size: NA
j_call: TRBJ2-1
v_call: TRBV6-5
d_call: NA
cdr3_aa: CASSPQGTSYNEQFF
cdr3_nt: TGTGCCAGCAGTCCACAGGGAACCTCCTACAATGAGCAGTTCTTC

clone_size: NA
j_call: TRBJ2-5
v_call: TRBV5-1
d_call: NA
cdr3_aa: CASSFYTGGKHQETQYF
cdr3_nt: TGCGCCAGCAGCTTTTACACGGGCGGGAAACACCAAGAGACCCAGTACTTC

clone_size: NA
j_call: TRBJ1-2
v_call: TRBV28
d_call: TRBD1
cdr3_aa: CASSLSQGVGYTF
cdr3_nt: TGTGCCAGCAGTTTATCCCAGGGGGTTGGCTACACCTTC

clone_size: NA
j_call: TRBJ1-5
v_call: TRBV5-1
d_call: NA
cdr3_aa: CASSFGPDSRNQPQHF
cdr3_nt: TGCGCCAGCAGCTTTGGCCCCGACAGTCGTAATCAGCCCCAGCATTTT

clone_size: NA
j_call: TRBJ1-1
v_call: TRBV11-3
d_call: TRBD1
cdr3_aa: CASSSTWDRGLGEAFF
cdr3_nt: TGTGCCAGCAGCTCCACCTGGGACAGGGGGCTGGGTGAAGCTTTCTTT

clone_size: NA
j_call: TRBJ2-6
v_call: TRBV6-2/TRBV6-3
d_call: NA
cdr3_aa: CASSPGGAGANVLTF
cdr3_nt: TGTGCCAGCAGCCCAGGGGGGGCTGGGGCCAACGTCCTGACTTTC

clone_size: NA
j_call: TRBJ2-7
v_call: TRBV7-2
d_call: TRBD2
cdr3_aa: CASSLFGGSSYEQYF
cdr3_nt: TGTGCCAGCAGCTTATTTGGCGGGAGCTCCTACGAGCAGTACTTC

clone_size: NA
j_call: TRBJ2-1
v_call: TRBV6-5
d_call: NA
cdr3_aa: CASSYLGRGNEQFF
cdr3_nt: TGTGCCAGCAGTTACTTAGGACGGGGGAATGAGCAGTTCTTC

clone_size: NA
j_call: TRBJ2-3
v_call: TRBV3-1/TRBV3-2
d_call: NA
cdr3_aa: CASSRYSQGDTQYF
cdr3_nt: TGTGCCAGCAGCCGGTACAGTCAAGGAGATACGCAGTATTTT

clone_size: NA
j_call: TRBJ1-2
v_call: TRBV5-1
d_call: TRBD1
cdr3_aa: CASSLDGTGVGGYTF
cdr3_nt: TGCGCCAGCAGCTTGGACGGGACAGGGGTGGGTGGCTACACCTTC

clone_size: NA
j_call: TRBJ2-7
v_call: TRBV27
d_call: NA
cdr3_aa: CASPSSYEQYF
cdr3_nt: TGTGCCAGCCCCTCGTCCTACGAGCAGTACTTC

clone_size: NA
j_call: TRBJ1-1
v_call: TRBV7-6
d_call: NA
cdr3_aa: CASSPRQQDTEAFF
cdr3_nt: TGTGCCAGCAGCCCAAGACAGCAAGACACTGAAGCTTTCTTT

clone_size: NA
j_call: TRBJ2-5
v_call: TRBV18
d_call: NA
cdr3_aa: CASSSRQASQETQYF
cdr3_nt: TGTGCCAGCTCATCTAGACAGGCCTCTCAAGAGACCCAGTACTTC

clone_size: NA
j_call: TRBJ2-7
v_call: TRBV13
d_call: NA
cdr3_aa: CASSLEGREGLEQYF
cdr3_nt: TGTGCCAGCAGCTTAGAGGGCAGGGAAGGGCTCGAGCAGTACTTC

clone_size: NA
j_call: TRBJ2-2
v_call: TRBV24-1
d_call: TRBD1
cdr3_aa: CATSDPRTGLDPGELFF
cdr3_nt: TGTGCCACCAGTGACCCCAGGACAGGGCTTGATCCCGGGGAGCTGTTTTTT

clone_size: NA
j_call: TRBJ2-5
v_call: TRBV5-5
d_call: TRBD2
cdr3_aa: CASSLRVAGGQETQYF
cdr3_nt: TGTGCCAGCAGCTTGAGAGTGGCGGGGGGACAAGAGACCCAGTACTTC

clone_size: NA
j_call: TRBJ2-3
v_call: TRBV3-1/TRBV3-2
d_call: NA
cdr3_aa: CASSRAPSPDTQYF
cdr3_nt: TGTGCCAGCAGCCGGGCCCCGAGCCCAGATACGCAGTATTTT

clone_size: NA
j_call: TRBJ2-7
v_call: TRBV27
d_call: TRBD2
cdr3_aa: CASRRDYGSSYEQYF
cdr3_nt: TGTGCCAGCAGGCGGGACTACGGTTCCTCCTACGAGCAGTACTTC